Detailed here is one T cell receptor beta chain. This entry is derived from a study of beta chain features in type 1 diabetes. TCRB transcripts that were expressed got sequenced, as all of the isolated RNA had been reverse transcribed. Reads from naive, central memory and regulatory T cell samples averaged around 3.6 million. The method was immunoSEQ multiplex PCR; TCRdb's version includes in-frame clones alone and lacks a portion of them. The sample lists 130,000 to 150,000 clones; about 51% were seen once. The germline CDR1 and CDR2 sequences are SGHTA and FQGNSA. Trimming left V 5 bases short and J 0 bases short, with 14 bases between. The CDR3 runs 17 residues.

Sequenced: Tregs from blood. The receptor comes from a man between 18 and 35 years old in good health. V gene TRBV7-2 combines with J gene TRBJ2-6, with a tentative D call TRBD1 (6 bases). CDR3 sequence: CASSPTGPYSGANVLTF. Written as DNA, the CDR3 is TGTGCCAGCAGCCCGACAGGCCCTTACTCTGGGGCCAACGTCCTGACTTTC.